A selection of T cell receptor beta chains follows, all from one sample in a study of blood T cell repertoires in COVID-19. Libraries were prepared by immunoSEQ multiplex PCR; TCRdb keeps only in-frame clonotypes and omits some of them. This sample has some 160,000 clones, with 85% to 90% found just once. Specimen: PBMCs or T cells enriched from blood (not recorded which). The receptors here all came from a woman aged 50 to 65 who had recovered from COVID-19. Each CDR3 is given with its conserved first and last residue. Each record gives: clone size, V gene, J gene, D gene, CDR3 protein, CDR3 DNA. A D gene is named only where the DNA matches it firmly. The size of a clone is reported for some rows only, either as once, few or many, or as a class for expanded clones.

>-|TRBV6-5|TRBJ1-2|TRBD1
CASTDRDRTYGYTF
TGTGCCAGCACCGACCGGGACAGAACCTATGGCTACACCTTC
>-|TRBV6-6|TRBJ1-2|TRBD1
CASSYSGTGSNYGYTF
TGTGCCAGCAGTTACTCGGGGACAGGGAGTAACTATGGCTACACCTTC
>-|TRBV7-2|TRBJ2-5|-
CASSLAAVQETQYF
TGTGCCAGCAGCTTAGCGGCTGTCCAAGAGACCCAGTACTTC
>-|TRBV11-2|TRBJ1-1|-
CASSLGVRNTEAFF
TGTGCCAGCAGCTTAGGAGTGCGGAACACTGAAGCTTTCTTT
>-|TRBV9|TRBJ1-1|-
CASSVVVTNTEAFF
TGTGCCAGCAGCGTAGTAGTTACGAACACTGAAGCTTTCTTT
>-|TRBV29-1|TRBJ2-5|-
CSVAWQGLETQYF
TGCAGCGTCGCCTGGCAGGGATTGGAGACCCAGTACTTC
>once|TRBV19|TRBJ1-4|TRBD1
CASSIQGAPNEKLFF
TGTGCCAGTAGTATACAGGGGGCCCCGAATGAAAAACTGTTTTTT
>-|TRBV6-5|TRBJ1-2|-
CASTGGRVYYGYTF
TGTGCCAGCACGGGTGGCAGGGTCTACTATGGCTACACCTTC
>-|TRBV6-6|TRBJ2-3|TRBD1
CASSYGQGSDTQYF
TGTGCCAGCAGTTACGGACAGGGTTCGGATACGCAGTATTTT
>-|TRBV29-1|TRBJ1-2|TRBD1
CSGPRTGVNYGYTF
TGCAGCGGCCCCCGGACAGGCGTTAACTATGGCTACACCTTC
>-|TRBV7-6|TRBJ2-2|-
CASSAQGRTGELFF
TGTGCCAGCTCGGCACAGGGACGGACCGGGGAGCTGTTTTTT
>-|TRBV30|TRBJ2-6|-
CAWSRATGGLSGANVLTF
TGTGCCTGGAGCAGGGCGACAGGTGGCCTCTCTGGGGCCAACGTCCTGACTTTC
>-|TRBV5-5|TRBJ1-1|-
CASSLRSQGAEAFF
TGTGCCAGCAGCTTGCGATCGCAGGGTGCTGAAGCTTTCTTT
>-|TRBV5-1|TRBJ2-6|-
CASSSDSSGANVLTF
TGCGCCAGCAGCAGTGACAGCTCTGGGGCCAACGTCCTGACTTTC
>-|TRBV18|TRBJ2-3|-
CASSPEASRVDTQYF
TGTGCCAGCTCACCAGAGGCTAGCCGGGTGGATACGCAGTATTTT
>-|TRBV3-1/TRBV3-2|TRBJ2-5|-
CASSRGGETQYF
TGTGCCAGCAGCCGGGGGGGCGAGACCCAGTACTTC
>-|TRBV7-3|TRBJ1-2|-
CASTPRSGSYGYTF
TGTGCCAGCACCCCCCGCTCCGGGAGCTATGGCTACACCTTC